Presented here are 19 T cell receptor beta chains from one specimen sequenced in a study of cytomegalovirus exposure and HLA in healthy donors. The PCR used 60 Vbeta and 13 Jbeta primers. Sequencing was performed with immunoSEQ multiplex PCR; in TCRdb, only in-frame clones are kept and a portion is missing. The sample holds approximately 220,000 clones, about 75% seen once. Sequenced: PBMCs. These receptors all come from a man aged 18 to 30 in good health and CMV-seronegative.

This chain connects TRBV6-1 to TRBJ2-7; D may be TRBD1 (6 bases). This CDR3 spans 13 amino acids. Germline loops: CDR1 MNHNS, CDR2 SASEGT. The V end was cut by 9 bases, the J end by 3 bases, with 15 bases between. The CDR3 DNA follows: TGTGCCAGTCATGTGGCAGGGGACTACGAGCAGTACTTC. Protein: CASHVAGDYEQYF.

This sequence joins TRBV9 and TRBJ2-1; D gene ambiguous. Trimming stripped 0 bases from V and 7 bases from J, with 5 bases between. Germline V gives CDR1 SGDLS, CDR2 YYNGEE. The length of the CDR3 is 12 residues. The CDR3 protein is CASSVGRNEQFF. CDR3 DNA: TGTGCCAGCAGCGTAGGGAGAAATGAGCAGTTCTTC.

The genes are TRBV5-1 and TRBJ1-1; D may be TRBD1 (5 bases). V was pared by 4 bases and J by 10 bases, with 11 bases between. CDR1 and CDR2 (germline): SGHRS, YFSETQ. CDR3 length equals 11 residues. CDR3 DNA sequence: TGCGCCAGCAGCCAGGAGGGGACAGCTTTCTTT. Translation: CASSQEGTAFF.

This clone was picked up a small number of times. This sequence joins TRBV7-8 and TRBJ2-7; TRBD2 matches at 8 bases. V dropped 2 bases and J dropped 4; count of bases not matched to a gene: 4. Germline CDR1 is SGHVS and CDR2 is FQNEAQ. The CDR3 loop spans 14 amino acids. In nucleotides, the CDR3 is TGTGCCAGCAGCTTACCCGAGCGGGAGTACGAGCAGTACTTC. This sequence encodes CASSLPEREYEQYF.

The genes are TRBV6-1 and TRBJ2-6; 8 bases line up with TRBD2. Per germline, CDR1 MNHNS and CDR2 SASEGT. Losses at the gene ends were 6 bases for V and 0 bases for J; bases not matched to a gene: 1. This CDR3 comprises 15 residues. The chain's CDR3 is CASRSGSSGANVLTF. As DNA, the CDR3 is TGTGCCAGCAGGAGCGGGAGCTCTGGGGCCAACGTCCTGACTTTC.

This sequence joins TRBV2 and TRBJ2-2; tentatively, D is TRBD1 (6 bases). CDR1 and CDR2 (germline): SNHLY, FYNNEI. This CDR3 spans 15 amino acids. Trimming cost V 2 bases and J 4 bases, with 11 bases left between them. The DNA of the CDR3 is TGTGCCAGCAGTGAAATTCCGGACAGCACCGGGGAGCTGTTTTTT. This sequence encodes CASSEIPDSTGELFF.

This clone was detected only a few times. This chain links TRBV9 with TRBJ1-5, with D possibly TRBD1 on 6 matching bases. CDR1 is SGDLS, CDR2 YYNGEE, per germline. The CDR3 loop spans 15 amino acids. Trimming took off 0 bases at V and 0 bases at J, with 7 bases between the two ends. CDR3 region: CASSVDRDSNQPQHF. CDR3 sequence (DNA): TGTGCCAGCAGCGTAGACAGGGATAGCAATCAGCCCCAGCATTTT.

The rearrangement joins TRBV28 to TRBJ2-5; a weak D match, TRBD1 (6 bases). Looked up from germline, CDR1 is MDHEN and CDR2 is SYDVKM. Trimming stripped 2 bases from V and 5 bases from J, with 12 bases between. The CDR3 spans 14 residues. CDR3 nucleotide sequence: TGTGCCAGCAGTTTACGCTCAGGGGAGGAGACCCAGTACTTC. It encodes CASSLRSGEETQYF.

DNA of the CDR3: TGTGCCAGCAGCCTGGACAGGGGTCATGAAAAACTGTTTTTT. It encodes CASSLDRGHEKLFF. The chain links TRBV7-9 to TRBJ1-4; 9 bases match TRBD1. The CDR3 has 14 residues. The V gene's germline CDR1 is SEHNR and CDR2 FQNEAQ (reference sequence). J lost 6 bases, V lost 5 bases, and 4 bases had no gene match.

This clone was observed a handful of times. The chain employs TRBV7-9 and TRBJ2-2, with D maybe TRBD1 (5 bases). Per the germline V gene, CDR1 is SEHNR and CDR2 is FQNEAQ (reference sequence). V lost 5 bases and J 0 bases, leaving 7 bases between the germline ends. This CDR3 comprises 14 residues. CDR3: CASSRGPNTGELFF. CDR3 nucleotides: TGTGCCAGCAGCAGGGGCCCGAACACCGGGGAGCTGTTTTTT. Full variable domain (rest looked up from reference TRBV7-9 and TRBJ2-2): DTGVSQNPRHKITKRGQNVTFRCDPISEHNRLYWYRQTLGQGPEFLTYFQNEAQLEKSRLLSDRFSAERPKGSFSTLEIQRTEQGDSAMYLCASSRGPNTGELFFGEGSRLTVL.

The chain links TRBV19 to TRBJ1-3; TRBD1 aligns across 8 bases. Germline V gives CDR1 LNHDA, CDR2 SQIVND (reference sequence). With 6 bases clipped from V and 8 bases from J, the junction kept 6 bases outside the gene matches. The CDR3 runs to 13 residues. In nucleotides, the CDR3 is TGTGCCAGTAGCAGGGGGCAGGAGGACACCATATATTTT. This gives the protein CASSRGQEDTIYF.

The chain joins TRBV9 to TRBJ2-7; 12 bases fit TRBD2. Per germline, CDR1 SGDLS and CDR2 YYNGEE. The ends lost 0 bases at V and 5 bases at J; junction bases unmatched: 3. The CDR3 runs 15 residues. In DNA, the CDR3 is TGTGCCAGCAGCGTAGGACTAGCGGGAGAGGACGAGCAGTACTTC. Translated, it gives CASSVGLAGEDEQYF.

The V and J genes are TRBV28 and TRBJ1-2; perhaps TRBD1 as D (6 bases). Deletions cut 2 bases from V and 8 bases from J, with 12 bases between. The CDR3 runs 13 residues. CDR1 and CDR2 (germline): MDHEN, SYDVKM. The CDR3 here is CASSLEAGVGYTF. The CDR3 bases are TGTGCCAGCAGTTTAGAGGCAGGGGTGGGCTACACCTTC.

This chain uses TRBV7-8 with TRBJ2-1, with unresolved D. Germline V gene sequence: CDR1 SGHVS, CDR2 FQNEAQ. This CDR3 spans 12 amino acids. V lost 3 bases and J 3 bases, leaving 3 bases between the germline ends. CDR3 DNA: TGTGCCAGCAGCTTCGGCTACAATGAGCAGTTCTTC. Amino acid sequence: CASSFGYNEQFF.

This chain uses TRBV19 with TRBJ2-3; 7 bases are a match to TRBD2. Germline CDR1 and CDR2: LNHDA and SQIVND (reference sequence). The V and J ends lost 5 bases and 1 base, in that order; junction bases with no gene match: 6. The CDR3 consists of 15 residues. This chain's CDR3 is CASSLERGRTDTQYF. In nucleotides, the CDR3 is TGTGCCAGTAGTCTCGAGCGGGGACGCACAGATACGCAGTATTTT.

The CDR3 coding sequence is TGTGCCAGCTCCCCACGGGGGGGGGAGGACACTGAAGCTTTCTTT. As protein: CASSPRGGEDTEAFF. V usage is TRBV6-6 and J usage is TRBJ1-1; a possible D gene is TRBD1 (5 bases). Trimming shortened V by 8 bases and J by 3 bases, and 19 bases separated the two germline ends. The V gene's germline CDR1 is MNHNY and CDR2 SVGAGI (reference sequence). This CDR3 is built from 15 residues.

J is TRBJ1-1 and V is TRBV10-3; TRBD1 matches 12 bases. Germline V gene data show CDR1 as ENHRY and CDR2 as SYGVKD. The CDR3 sequence is 17 residues long. The ends lost 4 bases at V and 5 bases at J; junction bases unmatched: 11. The CDR3 DNA reads TGTGCCATCAGTGGAAACTGGGACAGGGGGCAGATAACTGAAGCTTTCTTT. Protein product: CAISGNWDRGQITEAFF.

The J gene is TRBJ1-3, the V gene TRBV5-6, with TRBD1 identical over 8 bases. This CDR3 is built from 18 residues. The germline V gene encodes CDR1 SGHDT and CDR2 YYEEEE. V lost 1 base and J lost 0; bases outside the gene matches: 9. The CDR3 loop is CASSLNPGTGISGNTIYF. The CDR3 DNA is TGTGCCAGCAGCTTGAACCCCGGGACAGGAATCTCTGGAAACACCATATATTTT.

The genes are TRBV15 and TRBJ2-1; D possibly corresponds to TRBD2 (5 bases). Trimming removed 5 bases at V and 3 bases at J, with 20 bases between. CDR1 is LNHNV and CDR2 is YYDKDF in the germline V gene (reference sequence). CDR3 length: 17 residues. The CDR3 protein is CATSGGMDWHFYNEQFF. CDR3 coding DNA: TGTGCCACCAGCGGCGGAATGGACTGGCATTTCTACAATGAGCAGTTCTTC.